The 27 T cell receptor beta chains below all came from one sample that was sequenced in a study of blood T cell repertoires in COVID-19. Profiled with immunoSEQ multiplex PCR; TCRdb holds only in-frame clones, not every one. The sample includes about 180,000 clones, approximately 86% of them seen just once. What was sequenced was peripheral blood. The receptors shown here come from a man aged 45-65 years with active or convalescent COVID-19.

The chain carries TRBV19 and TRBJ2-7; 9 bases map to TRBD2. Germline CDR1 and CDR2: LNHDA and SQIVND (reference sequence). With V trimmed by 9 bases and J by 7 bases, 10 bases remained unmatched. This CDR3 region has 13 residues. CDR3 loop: CASQIAGAREQYF. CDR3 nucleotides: TGTGCCAGCCAGATAGCGGGAGCTCGTGAGCAGTACTTC.

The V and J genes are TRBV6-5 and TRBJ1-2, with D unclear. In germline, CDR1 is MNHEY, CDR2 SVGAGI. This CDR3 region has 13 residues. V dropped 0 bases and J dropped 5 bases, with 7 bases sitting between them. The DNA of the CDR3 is TGTGCCAGCAGTTACTCGAGCCGGTATGGCTACACCTTC. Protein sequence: CASSYSSRYGYTF.

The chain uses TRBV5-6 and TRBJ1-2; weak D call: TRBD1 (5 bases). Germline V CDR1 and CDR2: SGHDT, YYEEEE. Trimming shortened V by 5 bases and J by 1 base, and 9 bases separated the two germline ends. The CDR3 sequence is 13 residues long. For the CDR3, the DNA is TGTGCCAGCAGGTTGACAGTTAACTATGGCTACACCTTC. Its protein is CASRLTVNYGYTF.

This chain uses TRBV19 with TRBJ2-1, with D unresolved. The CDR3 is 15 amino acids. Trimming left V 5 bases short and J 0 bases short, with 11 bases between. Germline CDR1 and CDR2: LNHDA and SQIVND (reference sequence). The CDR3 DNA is TGTGCCAGTAGTGAGCGCTATCTCTCCTACAATGAGCAGTTCTTC. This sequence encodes CASSERYLSYNEQFF.

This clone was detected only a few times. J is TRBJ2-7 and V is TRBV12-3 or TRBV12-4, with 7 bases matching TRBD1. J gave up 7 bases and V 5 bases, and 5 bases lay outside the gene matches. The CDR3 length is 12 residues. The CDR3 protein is CASSPNRGEQYF. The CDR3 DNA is TGTGCCAGCAGTCCAAACAGGGGTGAGCAGTACTTC.

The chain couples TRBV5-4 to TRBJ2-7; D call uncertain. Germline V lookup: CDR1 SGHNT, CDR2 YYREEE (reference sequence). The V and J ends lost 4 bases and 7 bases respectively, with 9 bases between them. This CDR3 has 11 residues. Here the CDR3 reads CASSPRREQYF. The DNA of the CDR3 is TGTGCCAGCAGCCCGCGCAGGGAGCAGTACTTC.

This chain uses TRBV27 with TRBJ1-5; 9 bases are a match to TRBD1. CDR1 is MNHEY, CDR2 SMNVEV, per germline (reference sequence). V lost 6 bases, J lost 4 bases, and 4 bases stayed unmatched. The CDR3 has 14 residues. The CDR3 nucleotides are TGTGCCAGCAGGGAACAGGGGGCGAATCAGCCCCAGCATTTT. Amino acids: CASREQGANQPQHF.

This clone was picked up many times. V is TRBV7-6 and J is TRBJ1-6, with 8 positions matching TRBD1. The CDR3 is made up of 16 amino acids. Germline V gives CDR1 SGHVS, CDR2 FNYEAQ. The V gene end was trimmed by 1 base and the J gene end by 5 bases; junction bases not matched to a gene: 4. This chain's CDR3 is CASSLEPGGHNSPLHF. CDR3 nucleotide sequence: TGTGCCAGCAGCTTAGAGCCAGGGGGCCATAATTCACCCCTCCACTTT.

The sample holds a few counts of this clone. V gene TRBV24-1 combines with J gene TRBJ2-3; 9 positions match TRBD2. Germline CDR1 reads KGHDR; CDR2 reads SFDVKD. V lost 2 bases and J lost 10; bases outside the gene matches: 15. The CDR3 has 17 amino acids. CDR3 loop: CATSDSLRGTSNLAQYF. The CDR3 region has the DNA TGTGCCACCAGTGATTCACTCCGAGGGACTAGCAACCTGGCGCAGTATTTT.

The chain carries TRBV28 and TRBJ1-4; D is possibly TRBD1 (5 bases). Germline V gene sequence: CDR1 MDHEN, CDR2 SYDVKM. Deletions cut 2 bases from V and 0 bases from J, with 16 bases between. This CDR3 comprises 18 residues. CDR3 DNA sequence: TGTGCCAGCAGTTTAAGTGGTGGAGACAGTGCAACTAATGAAAAACTGTTTTTT. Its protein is CASSLSGGDSATNEKLFF. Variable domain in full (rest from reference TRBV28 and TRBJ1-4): DVKVTQSSRYLVKRTGEKVFLECVQDMDHENMFWYRQDPGLGLRLIYFSYDVKMKEKGDIPEGYSVSREKKERFSLILESASTNQTSMYLCASSLSGGDSATNEKLFFGSGTQLSVL.

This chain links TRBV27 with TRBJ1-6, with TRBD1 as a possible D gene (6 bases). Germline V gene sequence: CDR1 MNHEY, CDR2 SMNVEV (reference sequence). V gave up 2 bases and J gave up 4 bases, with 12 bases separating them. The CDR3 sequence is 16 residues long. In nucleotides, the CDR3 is TGTGCCAGCAGTTTACCCAGGGGTCCATATAATTCACCCCTCCACTTT. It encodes CASSLPRGPYNSPLHF.

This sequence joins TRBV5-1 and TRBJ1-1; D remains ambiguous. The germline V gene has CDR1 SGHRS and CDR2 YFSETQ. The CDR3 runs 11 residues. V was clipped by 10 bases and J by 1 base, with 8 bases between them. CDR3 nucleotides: TGCGCCTACGGGAGGAACACTGAAGCTTTCTTT. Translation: CAYGRNTEAFF.

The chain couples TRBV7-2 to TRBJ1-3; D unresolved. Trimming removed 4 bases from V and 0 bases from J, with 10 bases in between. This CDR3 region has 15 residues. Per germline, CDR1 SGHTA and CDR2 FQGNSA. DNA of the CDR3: TGTGCCAGCAGCTACCGACACCTCTCTGGAAACACCATATATTTT. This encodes CASSYRHLSGNTIYF.

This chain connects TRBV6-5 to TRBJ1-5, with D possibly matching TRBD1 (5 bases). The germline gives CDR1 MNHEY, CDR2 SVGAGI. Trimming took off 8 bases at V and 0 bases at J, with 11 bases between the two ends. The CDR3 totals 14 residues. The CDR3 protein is CASGTGYSNQPQHF. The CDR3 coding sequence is TGTGCCAGCGGAACAGGTTATAGCAATCAGCCCCAGCATTTT.

CDR3 sequence: CASSEFPMGGEQFF. The CDR3 bases are TGTGCCAGCAGTGAATTTCCTATGGGAGGTGAGCAGTTCTTC. V gene TRBV6-4 combines with J gene TRBJ2-1, with a possible D match to TRBD2 (6 bases). Trimming pared 3 bases from V and 9 bases from J, leaving 15 bases between. Looked up from germline, CDR1 is MRHNA and CDR2 is SNTAGT. The CDR3 totals 14 residues.

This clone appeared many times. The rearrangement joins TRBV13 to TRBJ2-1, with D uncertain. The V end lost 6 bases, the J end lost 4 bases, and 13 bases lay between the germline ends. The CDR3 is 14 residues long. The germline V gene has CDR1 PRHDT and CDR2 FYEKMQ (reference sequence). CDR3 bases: TGTGCCAGCAGGTTCGCGGCCCCTTACAATGAGCAGTTCTTC. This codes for CASRFAAPYNEQFF.

The CDR3 loop reads CASSPHQGQTPEAFF. CDR3 nucleotide sequence: TGTGCCAGCAGCCCGCACCAAGGACAGACTCCTGAAGCTTTCTTT. The V gene is TRBV9, the J gene TRBJ1-1; perhaps TRBD1 as D (6 bases). This CDR3 spans 15 amino acids. Germline V CDR1 and CDR2: SGDLS, YYNGEE. V shed 4 bases and J shed 6 bases, with 19 bases lying between them. Supplemented by reference TRBV9 and TRBJ1-1, the full variable domain reads DSGVTQTPKHLITATGQRVTLRCSPRSGDLSVYWYQQSLDQGLQFLIQYYNGEERAKGNILERFSAQQFPDLHSELNLSSLELGDSALYFCASSPHQGQTPEAFFGQGTRLTVV.

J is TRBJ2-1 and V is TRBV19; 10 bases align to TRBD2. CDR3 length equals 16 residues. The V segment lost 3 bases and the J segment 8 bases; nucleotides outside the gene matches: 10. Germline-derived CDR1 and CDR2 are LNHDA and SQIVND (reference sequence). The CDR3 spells CASSMERGGIRDEQFF. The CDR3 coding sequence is TGTGCCAGTAGTATGGAGCGGGGGGGTATTAGGGATGAGCAGTTCTTC.

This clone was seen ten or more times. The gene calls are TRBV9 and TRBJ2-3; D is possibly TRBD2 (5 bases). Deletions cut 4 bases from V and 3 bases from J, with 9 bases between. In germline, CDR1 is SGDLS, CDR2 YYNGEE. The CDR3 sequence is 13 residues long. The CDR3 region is CASSLLETDTQYF. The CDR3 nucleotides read TGTGCCAGCAGCCTACTAGAGACAGATACGCAGTATTTT.

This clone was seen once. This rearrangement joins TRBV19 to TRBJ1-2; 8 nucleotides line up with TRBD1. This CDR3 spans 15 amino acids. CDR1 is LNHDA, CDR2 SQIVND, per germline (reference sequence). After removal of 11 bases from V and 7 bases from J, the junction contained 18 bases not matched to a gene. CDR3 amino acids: CALKTDRGGLGGYTF. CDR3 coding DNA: TGTGCCTTAAAGACCGACAGGGGAGGATTAGGTGGCTACACCTTC. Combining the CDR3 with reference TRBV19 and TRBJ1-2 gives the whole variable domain DGGITQSPKYLFRKEGQNVTLSCEQNLNHDAMYWYRQDPGQGLRLIYYSQIVNDFQKGDIAEGYSVSREKKESFPLTVTSAQKNPTAFYLCALKTDRGGLGGYTFGSGTRLTVV.

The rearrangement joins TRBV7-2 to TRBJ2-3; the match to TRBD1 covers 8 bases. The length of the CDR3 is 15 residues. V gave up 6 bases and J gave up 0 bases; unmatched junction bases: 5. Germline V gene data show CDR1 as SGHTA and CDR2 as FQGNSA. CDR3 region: CASSRQGPSTDTQYF. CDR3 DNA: TGTGCCAGCAGTAGACAGGGGCCGAGCACAGATACGCAGTATTTT.

Here the CDR3 reads CASSDRQGRDGYTF. For the CDR3, the DNA is TGTGCCAGCAGTGATCGACAGGGGAGGGACGGCTACACCTTC. This chain uses TRBV2 with TRBJ1-2; TRBD1 aligns across 8 bases. With 3 bases clipped from V and 8 bases from J, the junction kept 8 bases outside the gene matches. CDR3 length equals 14 residues. Per the germline V gene, CDR1 is SNHLY and CDR2 is FYNNEI.

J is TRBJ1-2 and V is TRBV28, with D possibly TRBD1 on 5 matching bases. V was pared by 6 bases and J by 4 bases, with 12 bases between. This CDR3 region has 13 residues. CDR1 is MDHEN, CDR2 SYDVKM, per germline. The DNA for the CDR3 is TGTGCCAGCAGCCCCGAAGGGGCCTATGGCTACACCTTC. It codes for CASSPEGAYGYTF.

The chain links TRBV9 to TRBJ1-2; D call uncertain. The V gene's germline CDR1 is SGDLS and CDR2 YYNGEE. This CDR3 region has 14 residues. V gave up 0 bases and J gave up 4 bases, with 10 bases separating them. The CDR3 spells CASSVDEGIYGYTF. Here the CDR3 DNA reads TGTGCCAGCAGCGTAGACGAGGGTATCTATGGCTACACCTTC.

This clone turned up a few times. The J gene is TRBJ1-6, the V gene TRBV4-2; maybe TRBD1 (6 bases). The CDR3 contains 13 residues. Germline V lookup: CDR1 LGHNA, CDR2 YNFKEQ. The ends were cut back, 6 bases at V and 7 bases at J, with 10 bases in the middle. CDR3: CASSLTGNSPLHF. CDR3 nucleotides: TGTGCCAGCAGTCTAACAGGGAATTCACCCCTCCACTTT.

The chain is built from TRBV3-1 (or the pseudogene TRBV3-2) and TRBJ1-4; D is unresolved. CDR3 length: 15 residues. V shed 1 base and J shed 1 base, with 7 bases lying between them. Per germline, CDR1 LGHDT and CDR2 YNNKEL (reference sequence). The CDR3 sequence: CASSQGAGTNEKLFF. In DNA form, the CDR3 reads TGTGCCAGCAGCCAAGGGGCGGGAACTAATGAAAAACTGTTTTTT.

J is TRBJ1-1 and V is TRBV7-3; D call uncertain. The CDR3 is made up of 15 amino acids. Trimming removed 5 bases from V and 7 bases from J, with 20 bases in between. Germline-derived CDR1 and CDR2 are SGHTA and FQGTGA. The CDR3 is CASSLNTGNNFEAFF. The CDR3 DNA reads TGTGCCAGCAGCCTTAACACCGGGAACAACTTTGAAGCTTTCTTT.